This entry describes one T cell receptor beta chain. What it binds is not known. CDR3 size: 14 residues. The trim removed 4 bases at V and 3 bases at J, leaving 6 bases unmatched. CDR1 and CDR2 from the germline V gene are SGHRS and YFSETQ. The table came from immunoSEQ multiplex PCR; TCRdb's copy has only in-frame clones and leaves some out. The table shows about 97,000 clones, with about 89% occurring only once. These data belong to a study of T cell responses to AZD1222 COVID-19 vaccine. Study at large: Investigators merged groups given second doses at roughly 4 or roughly 12 weeks. Study-level findings and limits: Clonal diversity may have been underestimated in mostly white British donors. Seropositive AZD1222 recipients at baseline numbered only five to seven. Breadth and depth of Spike-specific TCRs rose after two AZD1222 doses.

The chain carries TRBV5-1 and TRBJ1-2, with 7 bases matching TRBD1. The origin of this receptor is an adult in good health. Sequences were derived from peripheral blood, sampled on day 0 of AZD1222 vaccination. CDR3 loop: CASSKATGYYGYTF. The CDR3 DNA reads TGCGCCAGCAGCAAAGCGACAGGGTACTATGGCTACACCTTC.